Reported below is one T cell receptor (beta chain). Libraries were prepared by immunoSEQ multiplex PCR; TCRdb keeps only in-frame clonotypes and omits some of them. The repertoire has about 140,000 clones, 65% to 90% of them found once; the top ten carry 2.5% to 3%. Germline V CDR1 and CDR2: SGHAT, FQNNGV. The V gene end was trimmed by 4 bases and the J gene end by 11 bases; junction bases not matched to a gene: 20. The CDR3 sequence is 18 residues long. This entry is derived from a study of blood T cell repertoires in COVID-19. Turning to the study itself: From the United States, Italy and Spain came samples of acute and convalescent COVID-19. The cDNA or gDNA used as material had been derived from T cells, B-cell-depleted T cells, or PBMCs.

The clonotype comes from a man in his forties or fifties with acute or convalescent COVID-19. The genes are TRBV11-2 and TRBJ1-1, with TRBD1 identical over 12 bases. Material: peripheral blood. The CDR3 loop reads CASSSPRWGTGGAVAAFF. In nucleotides, the CDR3 is TGTGCCAGCAGCTCCCCCCGCTGGGGGACAGGGGGCGCGGTGGCTGCTTTCTTT.